This TCR beta chain was retrieved from a study of regulatory T cells in long-lasting Graves disease. Germline CDR1 SGDLS, CDR2 YYNGEE. The CDR3 consists of 14 residues. Trimming shortened V by 4 bases and J by 1 base, and 11 bases separated the two germline ends. To make TCR beta libraries, researchers used iRepertoire HTBI primers and Arm-PCR of CDR3 regions. Authors' processing steps: Across all samples, about 60 TRBV segments and 15 or so TRBJ segments were identified. TCRdb reanalysed the multiplex PCR reads using MiXCR and keeps one entry per CDR3 protein. What appears here as the V and J calls and clone size reflects TCRdb's work, not the paper's. The sample records over 650,000 distinct CDR3 sequences, around 30% being singletons. This clonotype was observed at least ten times. The sample's time point: persistent/refractory GD, antithyroid drugs over 5 years with positive TRAb. The TCR library used RNA extracted from PBMCs.

The receptor was isolated from a female donor with Graves disease. This material consisted of peripheral blood mononuclear cells (PBMCs), taken when the disease was refractory, from a patient treated with antithyroid drugs. The V gene is TRBV9, the J gene TRBJ1-1; D remains unclear. CDR3: CASSQDDPNTEAFF. In nucleotides, the CDR3 is TGTGCCAGCAGCCAAGATGACCCGAACACTGAAGCTTTCTTT.